This TCR beta chain came from a study of PD-L1 blockade in urothelial cancer. Per germline, CDR1 MDHEN and CDR2 SYDVKM. Between the trimmed V and J ends, which lost 2 bases and 4 bases, there was a span of 11 bases. This CDR3 spans 14 amino acids. A spike-in of synthetic TCR analog templates was added to each PCR. Sequencing was performed with immunoSEQ multiplex PCR; in TCRdb, only in-frame clones are kept and a portion is missing. Of some 40,000 clones listed, approximately 90% are singletons. The sample consisted of PBMCs, taken around atezolizumab (anti-PD-L1) treatment. The clonotype originates from a man aged 70 or older with urothelial cancer. The rearrangement links TRBV28 to TRBJ1-1; TRBD1 might be the D (6 bases). For the CDR3, the DNA is TGTGCCAGCAGTTTACCCATAGGGGGCACTGAAGCTTTCTTT. This encodes CASSLPIGGTEAFF.